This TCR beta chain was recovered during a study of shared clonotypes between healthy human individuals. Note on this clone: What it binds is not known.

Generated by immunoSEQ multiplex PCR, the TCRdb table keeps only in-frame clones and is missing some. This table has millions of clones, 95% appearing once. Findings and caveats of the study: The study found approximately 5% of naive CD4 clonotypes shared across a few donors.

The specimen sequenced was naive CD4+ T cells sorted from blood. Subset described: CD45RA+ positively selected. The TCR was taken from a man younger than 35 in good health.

DNA for the CDR3: TGCGCCAGCCGGGAGGGAATGAACACTGAAGCTTTCTTT. This encodes CASREGMNTEAFF. This rearrangement joins TRBV5-1 to TRBJ1-1; D gene uncertain. The CDR3 totals 13 residues. Germline V CDR1 and CDR2: SGHRS, YFSETQ. Between the trimmed V and J ends, which lost 7 bases and 0 bases, there was a span of 10 bases.